The 26 T cell receptor beta chains below come from one sample, sequenced in a study of CD8 T cell repertoires and HIV-1 epitope variants. Profiled with immunoSEQ multiplex PCR; TCRdb holds only in-frame clones, not every one. The top ten hold 45% of the sample, which has approximately 6,500 clones, around 62% seen once. No antigen is known for these receptors. The sequencing input was cultured CD8+ T cells derived from PBMCs. Receptors were obtained from a male donor with HIV.

The gene calls are TRBV19 and TRBJ2-1; D remains ambiguous. From germline, CDR1 is LNHDA and CDR2 SQIVND (reference sequence). Trimming removed 5 bases at V and 0 bases at J, with 8 bases between. This CDR3 has 14 residues. The CDR3 protein is CASSLLSSYNEQFF. CDR3 DNA: TGTGCCAGTAGTCTCCTGAGCTCCTACAATGAGCAGTTCTTC.

The chain is built from TRBV5-4 and TRBJ2-2; TRBD2 aligns across 11 bases. Germline CDR1 reads SGHNT; CDR2 reads YYREEE (reference sequence). Trimming at V came to 4 bases and at J to 6 bases, leaving 17 bases not matched to a gene. The CDR3 sequence is 19 residues long. In DNA, the CDR3 is TGTGCCAGCAGCCCCGAACTGACTAGCGGGGAGAGGAGTTCCGGGGAGCTGTTTTTT. It yields the protein CASSPELTSGERSSGELFF.

V gene TRBV28 combines with J gene TRBJ2-1, with 8 bases fitting TRBD2. The V gene's germline CDR1 is MDHEN and CDR2 SYDVKM. V was clipped by 4 bases and J by 8 bases; unmatched bases: 10. CDR3 length equals 15 residues. This CDR3 is CASSSGAGAGYEQFF. In DNA form, the CDR3 reads TGTGCCAGCAGTTCCGGAGCGGGAGCTGGCTATGAGCAGTTCTTC. The full variable domain, rest sourced from reference TRBV28 and TRBJ2-1, is DVKVTQSSRYLVKRTGEKVFLECVQDMDHENMFWYRQDPGLGLRLIYFSYDVKMKEKGDIPEGYSVSREKKERFSLILESASTNQTSMYLCASSSGAGAGYEQFFGPGTRLTVL.

This chain links TRBV30 with TRBJ2-7, with 9 bases aligning to TRBD1. The CDR3 spans 16 residues. The trim removed 2 bases at V and 3 bases at J, leaving 11 bases unmatched. Germline V lookup: CDR1 GTSNPN, CDR2 SVGIG (reference sequence). The CDR3 bases are TGTGCCTGGAGTACACCGGGACAGGGAATGGGCTACGAGCAGTACTTC. Encoded protein: CAWSTPGQGMGYEQYF.

This clone was found a few times. The chain employs TRBV7-9 and TRBJ2-7, with TRBD1 matching 7 bases. Trimming at V came to 6 bases and at J to 2 bases, leaving 4 bases not matched to a gene. The germline gives CDR1 SEHNR, CDR2 FQNEAQ (reference sequence). The CDR3 contains 13 residues. As DNA, the CDR3 is TGTGCCAGCAGAGGGACAGCTACCTACGAGCAGTACTTC. Protein: CASRGTATYEQYF.

This rearrangement joins TRBV5-8 to TRBJ1-3; 7 nucleotides line up with TRBD1. Germline lookup yields CDR1 SGHTS and CDR2 YDEGEE. This CDR3 contains 14 residues. J gave up 5 bases and V 2 bases, and 4 bases lay outside the gene matches. The CDR3 region is CASSFPGQRNTIYF. CDR3 bases: TGTGCCAGCAGCTTCCCGGGACAGAGAAACACCATATATTTT. Full variable domain (outside the CDR3, taken from reference TRBV5-8 and TRBJ1-3): EAGVTQSPTHLIKTRGQQATLRCSPISGHTSVYWYQQALGLGLQFLLWYDEGEERNRGNFPPRFSGRQFPNYSSELNVNALELEDSALYLCASSFPGQRNTIYFGEGSWLTVV.

This sequence joins TRBV5-1 and TRBJ2-5; 8 nucleotides align to TRBD1. CDR1 is SGHRS and CDR2 is YFSETQ in the germline V gene. With 5 bases clipped from V and 4 bases from J, the junction kept 10 bases outside the gene matches. The CDR3 has 15 amino acids. CDR3 in DNA: TGCGCCAGCAGTTCACTCCCGACAGGGGTAGAGACCCAGTACTTC. Translation gives CASSSLPTGVETQYF. Full variable domain (missing parts from reference TRBV5-1 and TRBJ2-5): KAGVTQTPRYLIKTRGQQVTLSCSPISGHRSVSWYQQTPGQGLQFLFEYFSETQRNKGNFPGRFSGRQFSNSRSEMNVSTLELGDSALYLCASSSLPTGVETQYFGPGTRLLVL.

This rearrangement joins TRBV4-3 to TRBJ1-5; 7 positions agree with TRBD1. The CDR3 covers 16 residues. Germline V gene lookup returns CDR1 LGHNA and CDR2 YSLEER. Trimming took 0 bases from V and 3 from J; bases not matched to a gene: 5. CDR3 nucleotides: TGCGCCAGCAGCCAAGATGTACAGGGGTACAATCAGCCCCAGCATTTT. Protein product: CASSQDVQGYNQPQHF.

V gene TRBV5-4 combines with J gene TRBJ2-2; D call uncertain. The CDR3 contains 13 residues. Germline CDR1 and CDR2: SGHNT and YYREEE (reference sequence). Trimming cost V 1 base and J 4 bases, with 5 bases left between them. The DNA of the CDR3 is TGTGCCAGCAGCTTGTACCTCACCGGGGAGCTGTTTTTT. Its protein product is CASSLYLTGELFF.

The chain is built from TRBV4-1 and TRBJ1-2; 10 bases agree with TRBD1. This CDR3 is built from 18 residues. Germline CDR1 MGHRA, CDR2 YSYEKL. The V and J ends lost 0 bases and 2 bases, in that order; junction bases with no gene match: 9. CDR3 residues: CASSQEGRQDRGNYGYTF. CDR3 coding DNA: TGCGCCAGCAGCCAAGAGGGTAGGCAGGACAGGGGGAACTATGGCTACACCTTC.

This clone showed up just a few times. The same CDR3 also results from other DNA sequences found in this sample. The chain is built from TRBV4-2 and TRBJ2-7; TRBD2 agrees at 7 bases. The junction had 0 bases not matched to a gene; V was cut back by 1 base and J by 6 bases. In germline, CDR1 is LGHNA, CDR2 YNFKEQ. The CDR3 is made up of 12 amino acids. This chain's CDR3 is CASSQAGGEQYF. The CDR3 DNA sequence: TGTGCCAGCAGCCAAGCGGGGGGCGAGCAGTACTTC.

This clone occurred once. The chain recombines TRBV9 with TRBJ1-1; D possibly corresponds to TRBD1 (5 bases). The V and J ends lost 0 bases and 0 bases respectively, with 12 bases between them. Germline assignment: CDR1 SGDLS and CDR2 YYNGEE. There are 16 residues in the CDR3. The CDR3 bases are TGTGCCAGCAGCGTAGGGGCAGGGATTATGAACACTGAAGCTTTCTTT. It encodes CASSVGAGIMNTEAFF.

This clone turned up a few times. This chain connects TRBV15 to TRBJ2-7; TRBD2 might be the D (5 bases). The germline gives CDR1 LNHNV, CDR2 YYDKDF (reference sequence). This CDR3 spans 15 amino acids. With 5 bases removed from V and 2 bases from J, the gap between germline ends came to 16 bases. The CDR3 DNA sequence: TGTGCCACCAGCCTTGAACGAGGGTCCGCCTACGAGCAGTACTTC. This codes for CATSLERGSAYEQYF.

This clone is classed as large. The CDR3 region is CASSQVNTEAFF. The CDR3 DNA reads as TGTGCCAGCAGCCAAGTGAACACTGAAGCTTTCTTT. The chain carries TRBV4-2 and TRBJ1-1; D gene uncertain. This CDR3 spans 12 amino acids. V lost 1 base and J lost 0, with 0 bases in between. Germline assignment: CDR1 LGHNA and CDR2 YNFKEQ.

The chain is built from TRBV19 and TRBJ1-2; D gene uncertain. V lost 5 bases and J lost 8, with 12 bases in between. CDR3 size: 12 residues. Germline V gene data show CDR1 as LNHDA and CDR2 as SQIVND (reference sequence). The CDR3 nucleotides read TGTGCCAGTAGTCCTGGACCAAGAGGCTACACCTTC. This translates into CASSPGPRGYTF.

The chain combines TRBV27 with TRBJ2-1; the D gene is possibly TRBD2 (7 bases). This CDR3 has 14 amino acids. CDR1 MNHEY and CDR2 SMNVEV come from the germline V gene (reference sequence). V lost 5 bases and J 7 bases, leaving 15 bases between the germline ends. CDR3 nucleotides: TGTGCCAGCAGTGAGGGGGGGACATTGAATGAGCAGTTCTTC. This codes for CASSEGGTLNEQFF.

The CDR3 nucleotides read TGTGCCAGCAGGCGGACAGGGGGCCTGACTGAAGCTTTCTTT. It encodes CASRRTGGLTEAFF. The chain joins TRBV6-5 to TRBJ1-1; 11 bases line up with TRBD1. This CDR3 has 14 amino acids. Germline lookup yields CDR1 MNHEY and CDR2 SVGAGI. With V trimmed by 6 bases and J by 5 bases, 5 bases remained unmatched.

V is TRBV28 and J is TRBJ2-5; 12 nucleotides agree with TRBD2. With 8 bases clipped from V and 0 bases from J, the junction kept 1 base outside the gene matches. Looked up from germline, CDR1 is MDHEN and CDR2 is SYDVKM. The CDR3 sequence is 14 residues long. The CDR3 sequence: CASRTSGNQETQYF. CDR3 in DNA: TGTGCCAGCCGGACTAGCGGGAACCAAGAGACCCAGTACTTC.

In its sample, this clone is medium-sized (0.01 to 0.1%). The V gene is TRBV7-3, the J gene TRBJ1-5, with D uncertain. The CDR3 consists of 16 residues. Trimming took off 1 base at V and 2 bases at J, with 12 bases between the two ends. Germline assignment: CDR1 SGHTA and CDR2 FQGTGA. The CDR3 sequence is CASSLNGGLRNQPQHF. As DNA, the CDR3 is TGTGCCAGCAGCTTAAATGGAGGGTTGCGCAATCAGCCCCAGCATTTT.

The chain joins TRBV6-5 to TRBJ1-1; 7 bases map to TRBD1. J gave up 5 bases and V 0 bases, and 6 bases lay outside the gene matches. The length of the CDR3 is 15 residues. CDR1 MNHEY and CDR2 SVGAGI come from the germline V gene. CDR3 loop: CASSYSDRLRTEAFF. The CDR3 region has the DNA TGTGCCAGCAGTTACTCGGACAGGCTTAGGACTGAAGCTTTCTTT.

The V call is TRBV19, the J call TRBJ2-7; the match to TRBD1 covers 9 bases. The V segment lost 5 bases and the J segment 4 bases; nucleotides outside the gene matches: 6. This CDR3 comprises 14 residues. The germline V gene has CDR1 LNHDA and CDR2 SQIVND (reference sequence). The CDR3 loop reads CASSAGTGTYEQYF. For the CDR3, the DNA is TGTGCCAGTAGTGCCGGGACAGGGACTTACGAGCAGTACTTC.

This chain joins TRBV5-4 and TRBJ2-7, with a weak D call TRBD1 (6 bases). Trimming removed 2 bases from V and 2 bases from J, with 14 bases in between. Germline V CDR1 and CDR2: SGHNT, YYREEE (reference sequence). The CDR3 runs to 15 residues. The CDR3 region has the DNA TGTGCCAGCAGCTTAAGGGACACAGGGACCTACGAGCAGTACTTC. It translates to CASSLRDTGTYEQYF. The full variable domain, in which reference TRBV5-4 and TRBJ2-7 provide the parts outside the CDR3, is ETGVTQSPTHLIKTRGQQVTLRCSSQSGHNTVSWYQQALGQGPQFIFQYYREEENGRGNFPPRFSGLQFPNYSSELNVNALELDDSALYLCASSLRDTGTYEQYFGPGTRLTVT.

The genes are TRBV6-1 and TRBJ2-2, with a tentative D call TRBD1 (5 bases). The CDR3 consists of 14 residues. V lost 0 bases and J lost 3, with 5 bases in between. The V gene's germline CDR1 is MNHNS and CDR2 SASEGT. The CDR3 DNA is TGTGCCAGCAGTGAAGCGACAGACACCGGGGAGCTGTTTTTT. It specifies CASSEATDTGELFF.

V gene TRBV9 combines with J gene TRBJ2-2; D remains ambiguous. The CDR3 totals 12 residues. V lost 4 bases and J 7 bases, leaving 8 bases between the germline ends. The germline CDR1 and CDR2 sequences are SGDLS and YYNGEE. CDR3 protein: CASSPPGGELFF. CDR3 DNA sequence: TGTGCCAGCAGCCCCCCTGGCGGGGAGCTGTTTTTT.

The rearrangement uses TRBV4-3 and TRBJ1-1, with D uncertain. V lost 1 base to trimming and J lost 1 base, with 7 bases between them. The CDR3 covers 14 residues. The V gene's germline CDR1 is LGHNA and CDR2 YSLEER. Written as DNA, the CDR3 is TGCGCCAGCAGCCAAGTGATGGGGAACACTGAAGCTTTCTTT. Protein: CASSQVMGNTEAFF.

This clone was observed a handful of times. The chain employs TRBV13 and TRBJ2-2; D is possibly TRBD1 (5 bases). Germline V lookup: CDR1 PRHDT, CDR2 FYEKMQ (reference sequence). The V gene lost 5 bases and the J gene lost 6 bases, with 13 bases spanning the gap. The CDR3 extends over 14 amino acids. The CDR3 protein is CASSVGQGPGELFF. The CDR3 DNA follows: TGTGCCAGCAGCGTGGGGCAAGGGCCCGGGGAGCTGTTTTTT.